The present T cell receptor beta chain was sequenced within a study of graft-versus-host responses after intestinal transplantation. The overall study: Anti-thymocyte globulin served as induction for all recipients, who then took tacrolimus and steroids for about 3 years.

With regard to this clone: Its matching antigen is unknown.

Notes on the study in general: Levels of circulating GvH clones at their peak were associated with early post-transplant HvG declines. GvH clones occurred in recipient marrow; some first appeared in ileum or blood.

The protocol was immunoSEQ multiplex PCR, while the TCRdb copy is restricted to in-frame clones and leaves out a portion. The sample has about 120,000 clones, over 85% seen once. Germline CDR1 and CDR2: SGHNT and YYREEE (reference sequence). Trimming removed 0 bases at V and 0 bases at J, with 6 bases between. The CDR3 totals 14 residues. V usage is TRBV5-4 and J usage is TRBJ1-1, with no clear D. This receptor was identified in a human donor who received an intestinal transplant. The material was unstimulated CD4+ T cells sorted from spleen or lymph node cells, obtained before intestinal transplant. In DNA form, the CDR3 reads TGTGCCAGCAGCTTGGCAAACATGAACACTGAAGCTTTCTTT. Translation gives CASSLANMNTEAFF.